The 5 T cell receptor beta chains listed next were all sequenced from one sample in a study of CD8+CD57+ T cells in acquired aplastic anemia. Genomic DNA served as template for TCR beta VDJ and CDR3 profiling. TCRdb reprocessed the reads via MiXCR and lists one record per CDR3 protein. The sample lists about 220,000 distinct CDR3 sequences, 34% occurring once. Input material: sorted CD4+, CD8+, or CD8+CD57+ T cells (not recorded which) from PBMCs. Receptors originate from a human donor in good health, serving as a control.

This clonotype was observed a handful of times. The chain links TRBV5-5 to TRBJ2-2; the match to TRBD1 covers 10 bases. CDR1 is SGHKS and CDR2 is YYEKEE in the germline V gene (reference sequence). V shed 5 bases and J 5 bases; nucleotides not matched to a gene: 6. The CDR3 sequence is 15 residues long. CDR3 protein: CASSWGGQGTGELFF. CDR3 DNA sequence: TGTGCCAGCAGTTGGGGGGGACAGGGGACCGGGGAGCTGTTTTTT. The variable domain in full, completed from reference TRBV5-5 and TRBJ2-2, reads DAGVTQSPTHLIKTRGQQVTLRCSPISGHKSVSWYQQVLGQGPQFIFQYYEKEERGRGNFPDRFSARQFPNYSSELNVNALLLGDSALYLCASSWGGQGTGELFFGEGSRLTVL.

This clonotype has at least ten counts. The gene calls are TRBV2 and TRBJ1-1; 7 bases fit TRBD1. This CDR3 is 13 amino acids long. Germline CDR1 and CDR2: SNHLY and FYNNEI. The ends lost 7 bases at V and 1 base at J; junction bases unmatched: 3. This chain's CDR3 is CASKGQQNTEAFF. In DNA form, the CDR3 reads TGTGCCAGCAAGGGACAGCAGAACACTGAAGCTTTCTTT.

The chain recombines TRBV3-1 with TRBJ2-7; D unresolved. Between the trimmed V and J ends, which lost 2 bases and 5 bases, there was a span of 10 bases. Germline V gives CDR1 LGHDT, CDR2 YNNKEL (reference sequence). The CDR3 has 13 residues. CDR3 sequence (DNA): TGTGCCAGCAGCCAAAACAATATGAACGAGCAGTACTTC. This encodes CASSQNNMNEQYF.

This clonotype was found many times. The rearrangement links TRBV6-1 to TRBJ1-5; D call uncertain. This CDR3 region has 13 residues. V lost 1 base to trimming and J lost 4 bases, with 5 bases between them. The germline V gene has CDR1 MNHNS and CDR2 SASEGT. CDR3 in DNA: TGTGCCAGCAGTGAAGGAATGAATCAGCCCCAGCATTTT. Amino acids: CASSEGMNQPQHF.

The chain uses TRBV5-6 and TRBJ1-1; D is unresolved. The CDR3 contains 14 residues. V lost 4 bases and J lost 5, with 15 bases in between. Germline loops: CDR1 SGHDT, CDR2 YYEEEE. CDR3 amino acids: CASSATGSGTEAFF. DNA for the CDR3: TGTGCCAGCAGCGCTACGGGATCGGGGACTGAAGCTTTCTTT.